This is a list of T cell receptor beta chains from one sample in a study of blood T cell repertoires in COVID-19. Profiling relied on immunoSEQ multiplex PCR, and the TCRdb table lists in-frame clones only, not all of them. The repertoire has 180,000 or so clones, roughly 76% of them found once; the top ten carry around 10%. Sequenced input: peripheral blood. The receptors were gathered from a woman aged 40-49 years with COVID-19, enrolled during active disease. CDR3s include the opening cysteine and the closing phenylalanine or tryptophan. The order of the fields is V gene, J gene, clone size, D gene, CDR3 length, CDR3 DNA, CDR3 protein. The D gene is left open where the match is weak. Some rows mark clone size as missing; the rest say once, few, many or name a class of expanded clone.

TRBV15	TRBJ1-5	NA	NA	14	TGTGCCACCAGCAGAGAGGGGGGAGGTCAGCCCCAGCATTTT	CATSREGGGQPQHF
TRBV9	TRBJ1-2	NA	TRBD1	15	TGTGCCAGCAGCGCGGGGACAGTGCTTAACTATGGCTACACCTTC	CASSAGTVLNYGYTF
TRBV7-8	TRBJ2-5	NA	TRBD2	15	TGTGCCAGCAGCTTAGAACGACTAGCTGCCTCGACCCAGTACTTC	CASSLERLAASTQYF
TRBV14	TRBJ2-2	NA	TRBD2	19	TGTGCCAGCAGCCAAGTAGGGGTAGCGGGGCCTTTTAACACCGGGGAGCTGTTTTTT	CASSQVGVAGPFNTGELFF
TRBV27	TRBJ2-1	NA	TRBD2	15	TGTGCCAGCAGTTATGGGCTAGCGGGAAGGAATGAGCAGTTCTTC	CASSYGLAGRNEQFF
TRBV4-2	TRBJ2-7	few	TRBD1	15	TGTGCCAGCAGCCAAGCCCTACAGGGGGCGGACGAGCAGTACTTC	CASSQALQGADEQYF
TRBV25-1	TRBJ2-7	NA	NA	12	TGTGCCAGCAGCACAGGGATCTACGAGCAGTACTTC	CASSTGIYEQYF
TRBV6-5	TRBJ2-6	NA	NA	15	TGTGCCAGCAGCTGGACTTTCTCTGGGGCCAACGTCCTGACTTTC	CASSWTFSGANVLTF
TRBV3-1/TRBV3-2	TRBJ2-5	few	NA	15	TGTGCCAGCAGCCCAGCACTTGGGGGCTCAGAGACCCAGTACTTC	CASSPALGGSETQYF
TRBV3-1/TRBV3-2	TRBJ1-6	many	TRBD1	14	TGTGCCAGCAAACGGACAGGGGAAAATTCACCCCTCCACTTT	CASKRTGENSPLHF
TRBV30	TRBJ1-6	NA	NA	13	TGTGCCTGGAGTGCAGGGTTCAATTCACCCCTCCACTTT	CAWSAGFNSPLHF
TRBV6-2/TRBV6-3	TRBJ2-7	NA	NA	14	TGTGCCAGCAGTTACTCGATACTAGGGGGCGAGCAGTACTTC	CASSYSILGGEQYF
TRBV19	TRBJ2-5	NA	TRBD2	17	TGTGCCAGTAGTATTCCTGGGCTAGCGGGAGCCGGAGAGACCCAGTACTTC	CASSIPGLAGAGETQYF
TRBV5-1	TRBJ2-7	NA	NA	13	TGCGCCAGCAGCCTTGGACAGCCGGCAGCGCAGTACTTC	CASSLGQPAAQYF
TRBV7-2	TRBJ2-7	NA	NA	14	TGTGCCAGCAGCCAGATGCAAGGAGGGGACGAGCAGTACTTC	CASSQMQGGDEQYF
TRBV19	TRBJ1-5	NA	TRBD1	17	TGTGCCAGTAGTCTAGGACAGGTACGCGGTCGGAATCAGCCCCAGCATTTT	CASSLGQVRGRNQPQHF
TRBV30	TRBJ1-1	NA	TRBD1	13	TGTGCCTGGAGGTACACACAGGGGGCTGAAGCTTTCTTT	CAWRYTQGAEAFF
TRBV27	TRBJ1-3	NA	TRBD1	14	TGTGCCAGCAGTTGGGGACAGGGGGGATACACCATATATTTT	CASSWGQGGYTIYF
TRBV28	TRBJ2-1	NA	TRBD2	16	TGTGCCAGCAGTCGAGGACTAGCGGGAGATTTCGATGAGCAGTTCTTC	CASSRGLAGDFDEQFF
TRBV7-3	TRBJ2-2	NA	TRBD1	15	TGTGCCAGCAGCCCCGGGACAGGAGCGACCGGGGAGCTGTTTTTT	CASSPGTGATGELFF
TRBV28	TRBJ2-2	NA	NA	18	TGTGCCAGCAGTTCAATCTGGTCGCGGGGGCGGGCCACCGGGGAGCTGTTTTTT	CASSSIWSRGRATGELFF
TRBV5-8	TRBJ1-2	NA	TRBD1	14	TGTGCCAGCAGCTTGTACAGGGGGAACTATGGCTACACCTTC	CASSLYRGNYGYTF
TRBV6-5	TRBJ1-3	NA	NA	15	TGTGCCAGCAGCCGGACAGTTATTCTAGGGAACACCATATATTTT	CASSRTVILGNTIYF
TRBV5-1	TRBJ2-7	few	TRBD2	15	TGCGCCAGCAGCTTGGAAGGGACTAGCATCTACGAGCAGTACTTC	CASSLEGTSIYEQYF
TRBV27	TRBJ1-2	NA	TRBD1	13	TGTGCCAGCAGTTCCGGGACAGTCTATGGCTACACCTTC	CASSSGTVYGYTF
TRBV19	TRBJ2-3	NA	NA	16	TGTGCCAGTACCAAGGGGGGGAGAGCCAGGGGAGATACGCAGTATTTT	CASTKGGRARGDTQYF
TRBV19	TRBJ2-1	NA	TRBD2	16	TGTGCCAGTAGTATCGGACTAGCGGGAGGTATCAATGAGCAGTTCTTC	CASSIGLAGGINEQFF
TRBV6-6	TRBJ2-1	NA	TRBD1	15	TGTGCCAGCGCGGTCCCGAGACAGGGGATTAATGAGCAGTTCTTC	CASAVPRQGINEQFF
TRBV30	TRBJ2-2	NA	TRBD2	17	TGTGCCTGGAGTGTACCCAGCGGGGGGTCGAACACCGGGGAGCTGTTTTTT	CAWSVPSGGSNTGELFF
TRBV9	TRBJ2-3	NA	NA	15	TGTGCCAGCAGCCCCTACCGGGGGATCAGGGATACGCAGTATTTT	CASSPYRGIRDTQYF
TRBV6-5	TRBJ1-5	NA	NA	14	TGTGCCAGCAGCTCAGGAGGGGAGAATCAGCCCCAGCATTTT	CASSSGGENQPQHF
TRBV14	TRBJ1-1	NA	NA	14	TGTGCCAGCAGCCAGGGTTTACGGGACACTGAAGCTTTCTTT	CASSQGLRDTEAFF
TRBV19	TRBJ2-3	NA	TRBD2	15	TGTGCCAGTAGTAGCTCTAGCGGGGGCAGGCATACGCAGTATTTT	CASSSSSGGRHTQYF
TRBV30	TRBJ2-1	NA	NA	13	TGTGCCTGGAGTCGCGGCAGGGTCGATGAGCAGTTCTTC	CAWSRGRVDEQFF
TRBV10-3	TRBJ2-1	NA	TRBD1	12	TGTGCCATCAGCTGGGACAGAAATGAGCAGTTCTTC	CAISWDRNEQFF
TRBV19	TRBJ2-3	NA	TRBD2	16	TGTGCCAGTAGTTTCGGTAGCGGGGGGACCACAGATACGCAGTATTTT	CASSFGSGGTTDTQYF
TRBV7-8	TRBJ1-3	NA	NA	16	TGTGCCAGCAGCACCCAAGGAGAGGATTCTGGAAACACCATATATTTT	CASSTQGEDSGNTIYF
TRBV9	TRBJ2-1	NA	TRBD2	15	TGTGCCAGCAGCGTTGCCGGGGGGGCGTCTTATGAGCAGTTCTTC	CASSVAGGASYEQFF
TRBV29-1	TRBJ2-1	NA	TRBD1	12	TGCAGCGGGGGGACAGGGGATAGTGAGCAGTTCTTC	CSGGTGDSEQFF
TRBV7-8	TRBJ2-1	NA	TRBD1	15	TGTGCCAGCAGCCTACAGGGGGTCTCCTACAATGAGCAGTTCTTC	CASSLQGVSYNEQFF
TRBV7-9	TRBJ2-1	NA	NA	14	TGTGCCAGCAGCTTAGTAGCTAGTGATTATGAGCAGTTCTTC	CASSLVASDYEQFF
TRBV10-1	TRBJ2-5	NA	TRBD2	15	TGCGCCAGCCGCCTTAGCGGGAGGGTCAAAGAGACCCAGTACTTC	CASRLSGRVKETQYF
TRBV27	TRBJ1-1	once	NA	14	TGTGCCAGCTCTATGGGACAATTGAACACTGAAGCTTTCTTT	CASSMGQLNTEAFF
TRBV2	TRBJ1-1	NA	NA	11	TGTGCCAGCGTTCTGCGGGGGAGAGCTTTCTTT	CASVLRGRAFF
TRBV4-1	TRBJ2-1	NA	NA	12	TGCGCCAGCAGCCCAAGACAGGACGAGCAGTTCTTC	CASSPRQDEQFF
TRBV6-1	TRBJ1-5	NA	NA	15	TGTGCCAGCAGTGATAACATAGGGGTGGCCCAGCCCCAGCATTTT	CASSDNIGVAQPQHF
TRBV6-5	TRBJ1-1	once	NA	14	TGTGCCAGCAGGGAGGGACGGCCGAACACTGAAGCTTTCTTT	CASREGRPNTEAFF
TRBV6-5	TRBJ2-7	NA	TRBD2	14	TGTGCCAGCAGTTCTAGCGGGATTCCCTACGAGCAGTACTTC	CASSSSGIPYEQYF
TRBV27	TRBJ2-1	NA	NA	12	TGTGCCAGCTCGCAGGGTTACAATGAGCAGTTCTTC	CASSQGYNEQFF
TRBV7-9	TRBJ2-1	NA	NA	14	TGTGCCAGCAGCTCGATATCCACATACAATGAGCAGTTCTTC	CASSSISTYNEQFF
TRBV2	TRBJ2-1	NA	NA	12	TGTGCCAGCAGGATTAGTTCCGATGAGCAGTTCTTC	CASRISSDEQFF
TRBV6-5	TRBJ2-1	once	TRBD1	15	TGTGCCAGCAGTTACGGGGACAGAACCTACAATGAGCAGTTCTTC	CASSYGDRTYNEQFF
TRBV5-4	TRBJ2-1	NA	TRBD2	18	TGTGCCAGCAGCCCTGGACTAGCGGGGTACGGCTCCTACAATGAGCAGTTCTTC	CASSPGLAGYGSYNEQFF
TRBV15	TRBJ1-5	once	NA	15	TGTGCCACCGAGTTGCACAGTTATAGCAATCAGCCCCAGCATTTT	CATELHSYSNQPQHF
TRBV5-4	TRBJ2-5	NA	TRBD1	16	TGTGCCAGCAGGTTGGGGAATCAGGGGGCGGGGGAGACCCAGTACTTC	CASRLGNQGAGETQYF
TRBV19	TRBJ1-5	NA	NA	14	TGTGCCAGTAGTGTCGGACATCGAAATCAGCCCCAGCATTTT	CASSVGHRNQPQHF
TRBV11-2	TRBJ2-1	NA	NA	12	TGTGCCAGCAGTTTCGAACCAGGGGAGCAGTTCTTC	CASSFEPGEQFF
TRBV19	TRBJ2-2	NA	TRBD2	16	TGTGCCAGTAGTCGGGTCGCGGGGGGGCCTTCCGGGGAGCTGTTTTTT	CASSRVAGGPSGELFF
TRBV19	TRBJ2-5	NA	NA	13	TGTGCCAGTAGTTGGGCAGCTCAAGAGACCCAGTACTTC	CASSWAAQETQYF